The 24 T cell receptor beta chains below come from one sample, sequenced in a study of siplizumab effects on memory and regulatory T cells. The data were produced by immunoSEQ multiplex PCR, yet TCRdb's version contains in-frame clones alone and is incomplete. The sample shows more than 85,000 clones, about nine tenths of them seen only once. Material for sequencing was CD4+ T cells sorted from blood. These receptors all come from a human donor in good health.

The V gene is TRBV7-7, the J gene TRBJ2-5; TRBD2 agrees at 10 bases. The ends lost 5 bases at V and 5 bases at J; junction bases unmatched: 5. This CDR3 contains 14 residues. CDR1 SSHAT and CDR2 FNYEAQ come from the germline V gene (reference sequence). The CDR3 bases are TGTGCCAGCAGCCCGACTAGCGGGCGCGAGACCCAGTACTTC. Translating it yields CASSPTSGRETQYF.

CDR3 protein: CASSPPQRGPEGYTF. The CDR3 DNA sequence: TGTGCCAGCTCACCACCCCAAAGGGGGCCGGAAGGCTACACCTTC. The genes are TRBV18 and TRBJ1-2, with 7 nucleotides matching TRBD1. The V and J ends lost 0 bases and 8 bases, in that order; junction bases with no gene match: 9. Per germline, CDR1 KGHSH and CDR2 LQKENI. The CDR3 totals 15 residues.

This chain joins TRBV11-2 and TRBJ1-5; no clear D gene. Germline assignment: CDR1 SGHAT and CDR2 FQNNGV. The V end was cut by 2 bases, the J end by 0 bases, with 11 bases between. The CDR3 spans 16 residues. The CDR3 reads CASSLRPDPSNQPQHF. For the CDR3, the DNA is TGTGCCAGCAGCTTAAGACCCGACCCTAGCAATCAGCCCCAGCATTTT.

This chain connects TRBV6-5 to TRBJ2-3; perhaps TRBD2 as D (7 bases). Trimming shortened V by 6 bases and J by 5 bases, and 18 bases separated the two germline ends. The V gene's germline CDR1 is MNHEY and CDR2 SVGAGI. The CDR3 is 15 residues long. The CDR3 reads CASRRPGGQVDTQYF. The CDR3 DNA sequence: TGTGCCAGCAGACGTCCCGGGGGGCAAGTAGATACGCAGTATTTT.

The chain has TRBV11-2 and TRBJ2-5; tentatively, D is TRBD2 (6 bases). The CDR3 extends over 14 amino acids. Trimming shortened V by 4 bases and J by 3 bases, and 12 bases separated the two germline ends. Germline CDR1 SGHAT, CDR2 FQNNGV. The CDR3 region is CASSWGLAKETQYF. The CDR3 DNA is TGTGCCAGCAGCTGGGGACTGGCCAAAGAGACCCAGTACTTC.

V usage is TRBV5-1 and J usage is TRBJ2-3; 7 bases map to TRBD2. J was trimmed by 7 bases and V by 3 bases; bases with no gene match: 8. The germline V gene encodes CDR1 SGHRS and CDR2 YFSETQ. The length of the CDR3 is 14 residues. The CDR3 is CASSWVGTTNTQYF. The CDR3 nucleotides are TGCGCCAGCAGCTGGGTCGGGACTACGAATACGCAGTATTTT.

This clone was observed once. This chain uses TRBV7-9 with TRBJ2-7; 7 bases align to TRBD2. The germline V gene encodes CDR1 SEHNR and CDR2 FQNEAQ (reference sequence). This CDR3 is built from 13 residues. V shed 4 bases and J 3 bases; nucleotides not matched to a gene: 3. DNA for the CDR3: TGTGCCAGCAGCTGGGGAGGGCTCTACGAGCAGTACTTC. It is translated as CASSWGGLYEQYF.

The V call is TRBV15, the J call TRBJ2-1, with 11 nucleotides matching TRBD2. J was trimmed by 5 bases and V by 3 bases; bases with no gene match: 9. CDR3 size: 17 residues. CDR1 is LNHNV and CDR2 is YYDKDF in the germline V gene (reference sequence). The CDR3 DNA reads TGTGCCACCAGCAGTTTCACCGGGACTAGCGGTCACAATGAGCAGTTCTTC. Protein product: CATSSFTGTSGHNEQFF.

V gene TRBV2 combines with J gene TRBJ1-1, with 7 bases matching TRBD1. V was clipped by 7 bases and J by 4 bases; unmatched bases: 6. There are 13 residues in the CDR3. From germline, CDR1 is SNHLY and CDR2 FYNNEI. CDR3 sequence reads: CASNPAGGTEAFF. For the CDR3, the DNA is TGTGCCAGCAACCCGGCAGGGGGCACTGAAGCTTTCTTT.

This clone was detected only once. This chain uses TRBV15 with TRBJ2-1; D ambiguous. The CDR3 totals 18 residues. The V and J ends lost 0 bases and 6 bases respectively, with 21 bases between them. Germline CDR1 and CDR2: LNHNV and YYDKDF (reference sequence). The CDR3 is CATSRDLSAGKLSNEQFF. In DNA form, the CDR3 reads TGTGCCACCAGCAGAGATCTTAGTGCAGGTAAATTGAGCAATGAGCAGTTCTTC.

This rearrangement joins TRBV5-1 to TRBJ1-3; no reliable D call. Trimming pared 0 bases from V and 0 bases from J, leaving 13 bases between. The CDR3 consists of 17 residues. Germline loops: CDR1 SGHRS, CDR2 YFSETQ. The DNA of the CDR3 is TGCGCCAGCAGCTTGGCCAATTTGGGTTACTCTGGAAACACCATATATTTT. Translating it yields CASSLANLGYSGNTIYF.

The rearrangement links TRBV7-8 to TRBJ2-7; 13 bases fit TRBD2. V was clipped by 1 base and J by 4 bases; unmatched bases: 10. The CDR3 is 18 residues long. Per the germline V gene, CDR1 is SGHVS and CDR2 is FQNEAQ. This CDR3 is CASSLGGTWTSGGYEQYF. CDR3 bases: TGTGCCAGCAGCTTAGGAGGGACCTGGACTAGCGGGGGTTACGAGCAGTACTTC.

The CDR3 DNA follows: TGTGCCAGCAGTGTAACCGGGACAGGGCGCTACGAGCAGTACTTC. Translating it yields CASSVTGTGRYEQYF. The V call is TRBV2, the J call TRBJ2-7; 9 nucleotides agree with TRBD1. V dropped 4 bases and J dropped 3; count of bases not matched to a gene: 7. The V gene's germline CDR1 is SNHLY and CDR2 FYNNEI. This CDR3 spans 15 amino acids.

In DNA, the CDR3 is TGCGCCAGCAGCTTGTGGGGGAGGCAAGGGGATGAAAAACTGTTTTTT. Translating gives CASSLWGRQGDEKLFF. The genes are TRBV5-1 and TRBJ1-4, with a weak D call TRBD1 (5 bases). CDR1 and CDR2 from the germline V gene are SGHRS and YFSETQ. Trimming removed 1 base from V and 6 bases from J, with 16 bases in between. The CDR3 covers 16 residues.

The chain combines TRBV29-1 with TRBJ1-1; possible D gene TRBD1, 6 bases. V lost 7 bases and J lost 4, with 10 bases in between. The CDR3 length is 11 residues. CDR1 and CDR2 from the germline V gene are SQVTM and ANQGSEA. The CDR3 DNA reads TGCAGCGCACCGGACAGCACTGAAGCTTTCTTT. This codes for CSAPDSTEAFF.

The rearrangement links TRBV25-1 to TRBJ2-7; 8 bases are a match to TRBD2. V lost 1 base, J lost 5 bases, and 4 bases stayed unmatched. The CDR3 has 14 amino acids. Germline loops: CDR1 MGHDK, CDR2 SYGVNS. CDR3 amino acids: CASSESDGRDEQYF. The CDR3 DNA is TGTGCCAGCAGTGAATCGGACGGGAGGGACGAGCAGTACTTC.

V and J are TRBV30 and TRBJ2-7; 7 positions match TRBD2. CDR1 and CDR2 (germline): GTSNPN, SVGIG (reference sequence). The CDR3 consists of 13 residues. Trimming removed 0 bases from V and 4 bases from J; junction bases left unmatched: 3. The CDR3 DNA reads as TGTGCCTGGAGTGTTTTGGGGGGGTACGAGCAGTACTTC. Protein product: CAWSVLGGYEQYF.

The V call is TRBV6-5, the J call TRBJ1-1; 8 nucleotides agree with TRBD1. The ends lost 10 bases at V and 1 base at J; junction bases unmatched: 5. Per germline, CDR1 MNHEY and CDR2 SVGAGI. The CDR3 covers 13 residues. The CDR3 protein is CATLDRANTEAFF. The CDR3 DNA is TGTGCCACCTTGGACAGGGCGAACACTGAAGCTTTCTTT.

V is TRBV23-1 and J is TRBJ1-5, with D unclear. TRBV23-1 is known as an ORF, though its function is uncertain. There are 16 residues in the CDR3. Trimming pared 0 bases from V and 8 bases from J, leaving 17 bases between. The CDR3 coding sequence is TGCGCCAGCAGTCAATCCATGAGGACGGGGATCAAGCCCCAGCATTTT. It codes for CASSQSMRTGIKPQHF.

This clone was counted between two and nine times. The rearrangement uses TRBV21-1 and TRBJ1-2. TRBV21-1 is a recognized pseudogene. This CDR3 has 15 residues. The DNA for the CDR3 is TGTGCCAGCAGCAAATCTACGGGACTCCACCAAGGCTACACCTTC. This codes for CASSKSTGLHQGYTF.

This chain joins TRBV14 and TRBJ1-2; D uncertain. V lost 5 bases and J 4 bases, leaving 8 bases between the germline ends. The CDR3 is made up of 12 amino acids. From germline, CDR1 is SGHDN and CDR2 FVKESK. The CDR3 spells CASSSTLYGYTF. The CDR3 DNA reads as TGTGCCAGCAGCTCGACCCTCTATGGCTACACCTTC.

V is TRBV6-5 and J is TRBJ2-7, with 11 bases lining up with TRBD2. The CDR3 length is 15 residues. The V segment lost 2 bases and the J segment 6 bases; nucleotides outside the gene matches: 6. CDR1 and CDR2 (germline): MNHEY, SVGAGI. The CDR3, as DNA: TGTGCCAGCAGTTACGATGCTAGCGGGAGGCTCGAGCAGTACTTC. Amino acid sequence: CASSYDASGRLEQYF.

This clone was seen just once. The rearrangement joins TRBV15 to TRBJ2-2; D is uncertain. Trimming took 0 bases from V and 0 from J, leaving 8 bases between them. CDR3 length equals 16 residues. Per the germline V gene, CDR1 is LNHNV and CDR2 is YYDKDF (reference sequence). Here the CDR3 reads CATSRDRAPNTGELFF. In nucleotides, the CDR3 is TGTGCCACCAGCAGAGATCGCGCTCCGAACACCGGGGAGCTGTTTTTT.

This chain uses TRBV7-9 with TRBJ2-1; no definite D call. Germline V lookup: CDR1 SEHNR, CDR2 FQNEAQ (reference sequence). There are 14 residues in the CDR3. The germline V and J ends were trimmed by 2 bases and 8 bases, with 13 bases remaining between them. CDR3 sequence (DNA): TGTGCCAGCAGCTTAACGGCCCTCCGGGATGAGCAGTTCTTC. Its protein is CASSLTALRDEQFF.